The clone carrying this T cell receptor beta chain was observed a handful of times. The data were taken from a study of blood T cells in healthy people across ages. CDR1 is SGDLS and CDR2 is YYNGEE in the germline V gene. Trimming cost V 0 bases and J 4 bases, with 12 bases left between them. This CDR3 contains 15 residues. Alongside a J-beta primer mix, a sample-barcoded 5' primer served in a second PCR lasting 7 to 11 cycles. TCRdb re-called the 5' RACE reads with MiXCR, one entry per CDR3 protein. The table has fewer than 2 million distinct CDR3 sequences, 30% to 40% seen once; the top ten hold under 25%.

Sequenced material: blood. This sequence was found in a human donor in good health. The V call is TRBV9, the J call TRBJ2-3; D possibly uses TRBD1 or TRBD2 (5 bases each). The CDR3 bases are TGTGCCAGCAGCGTAGGGTGGGGGATAGCAGATACGCAGTATTTT. Its translation: CASSVGWGIADTQYF.